The clone carrying this T cell receptor beta chain was recorded a few times. Its specificity is unknown. This record comes from a study of response to subunit inactivated influenza vaccine. Findings and limits, study-wide: The study's authors posited that every seasonal influenza vaccination enlists few new T cells.

One entry per CDR3 protein, called by TCRdb with MiXCR from the RT-PCR reads. The table has roughly 630,000 distinct CDR3 sequences, 14% seen once; the top ten hold 7.5% to 8%. The V segment lost 6 bases and the J segment 1 base; nucleotides outside the gene matches: 2. The CDR3 runs 14 residues. This TCR was recovered from a man aged 50-59 years who received an inactivated influenza vaccine. The chain joins TRBV12-3 or TRBV12-4 to TRBJ1-5; 8 nucleotides align to TRBD1. The specimen comprised PBMCs from blood, sampled about 14 days before vaccination. CDR3 nucleotide sequence: TGTGCCAGCAGGGACAGGGAGAGCAATCAGCCCCAGCATTTT. Translating gives CASRDRESNQPQHF.